Detailed here is one T cell receptor (beta chain). No antigen is known for it. This sample was taken from a study of T cell clusters in autoimmune cytopenias. The CDR3 length is 15 residues. Germline loops: CDR1 SEHNR, CDR2 FQNEAQ (reference sequence). Findings and caveats of the study: Comparing secondary cytopenia with chronic lymphocytic leukemia showed no cluster-lack signature, apparently masked by lymphoma repertoire. TRB repertoire shifts in secondary cytopenia and chronic lymphocytic leukemia mostly reflected lymphoma, not autoimmunity.

Each sample's input was roughly 250 ng genomic DNA, 38,000 or so genome equivalents. TRB rearrangements were amplified by touch-down multiplex PCR with mixed TRB-A/B primers. TCRdb reprocessed the multiplex PCR reads and keeps a single row for each CDR3 protein, giving no DNA. The table for this sample gives over a thousand distinct CDR3 sequences. Input material: peripheral blood. This sequence joins TRBV7-9 and TRBJ1-1. The sequence was obtained from a human donor with an autoimmune cytopenia or autoimmune hepatitis (not recorded which). The CDR3 sequence: CASSLVGTMNTEAFF.